The 25 T cell receptor beta chains given below trace back to one sample, sequenced in a study of blood T cell repertoires in COVID-19. Only in-frame clones appear in the TCRdb table, and some are missing; sequencing was by immunoSEQ multiplex PCR. The data show under 300,000 clones, with roughly 90% seen just once and about 6% held by the top ten. Sequenced input: PBMCs or T cells enriched from blood (not recorded which). Source of these receptors: a young woman with acute COVID-19.

The chain links TRBV28 to TRBJ1-1; D is unresolved. Germline values: CDR1 MDHEN, CDR2 SYDVKM. This CDR3 is 15 amino acids long. The V gene lost 2 bases and the J gene lost 1 base, with 11 bases spanning the gap. The CDR3 DNA follows: TGTGCCAGCAGTTTAAGTTGGCAAAGGAACACTGAAGCTTTCTTT. It specifies CASSLSWQRNTEAFF.

The chain has TRBV6-5 and TRBJ2-2, with TRBD2 matching 10 bases. CDR1 and CDR2 from the germline V gene are MNHEY and SVGAGI. The ends lost 6 bases at V and 8 bases at J; junction bases unmatched: 6. The CDR3 has 14 amino acids. The CDR3 reads CASRTSGVPGELFF. The CDR3 bases are TGTGCCAGCAGAACTAGCGGGGTACCGGGGGAGCTGTTTTTT.

This clone was seen a single time. The chain combines TRBV27 with TRBJ1-4; no definite D call. Germline loops: CDR1 MNHEY, CDR2 SMNVEV (reference sequence). Trimming cost V 2 bases and J 0 bases, with 7 bases left between them. This CDR3 region has 15 residues. The CDR3 sequence: CASSLGSATNEKLFF. CDR3 DNA: TGTGCCAGCAGTTTAGGGAGTGCAACTAATGAAAAACTGTTTTTT.

This chain connects TRBV9 to TRBJ2-3; tentative D call: TRBD1 (6 bases). V lost 4 bases and J 1 base, leaving 16 bases between the germline ends. The CDR3 has 16 residues. The germline V gene has CDR1 SGDLS and CDR2 YYNGEE. This chain's CDR3 is CASSLLLEGGTDTQYF. Here the CDR3 DNA reads TGTGCCAGCAGCTTGTTACTAGAGGGGGGCACAGATACGCAGTATTTT.

V and J are TRBV6-5 and TRBJ1-5, with 12 bases matching TRBD1. Germline trimming cut 6 bases from V and 7 bases from J; bases unmatched to any gene: 7. Looked up from germline, CDR1 is MNHEY and CDR2 is SVGAGI. This CDR3 is built from 15 residues. The chain's CDR3 is CASSAGTGGGQPQHF. CDR3 DNA sequence: TGTGCCAGCAGCGCCGGGACAGGGGGCGGCCAGCCCCAGCATTTT.

The rearrangement uses TRBV18 and TRBJ2-3; D remains unclear. Trimming stripped 2 bases from V and 2 bases from J, with 8 bases between. From germline, CDR1 is KGHSH and CDR2 LQKENI. The CDR3 covers 14 residues. CDR3 region: CASSPGRFTDTQYF. The DNA of the CDR3 is TGTGCCAGCTCACCAGGCAGATTCACAGATACGCAGTATTTT.

Comments on this clone: This CDR3 is also generated by other DNA sequences in the sample. The chain couples TRBV27 to TRBJ2-1, with D tentatively TRBD2 (6 bases). Trimming cost V 3 bases and J 4 bases, with 7 bases left between them. The length of the CDR3 is 13 residues. Germline V gene lookup returns CDR1 MNHEY and CDR2 SMNVEV (reference sequence). CDR3 in DNA: TGTGCCAGCAGTTTTAGCGGATACAATGAGCAGTTCTTC. Translating it yields CASSFSGYNEQFF.

The J gene is TRBJ2-7, the V gene TRBV9; TRBD1 might be the D (6 bases). V was clipped by 4 bases and J by 1 base, with 12 bases between them. The CDR3 runs to 14 residues. The V gene's germline CDR1 is SGDLS and CDR2 YYNGEE. The DNA of the CDR3 is TGTGCCAGCAGCCCTAGGACAGAGTCCTACGAGCAGTACTTC. It translates to CASSPRTESYEQYF.

The chain couples TRBV9 to TRBJ2-7; D remains ambiguous. The germline gives CDR1 SGDLS, CDR2 YYNGEE. Trimming shortened V by 3 bases and J by 0 bases, and 7 bases separated the two germline ends. The CDR3 contains 13 residues. The CDR3 here is CASSGLNSYEQYF. The CDR3 region has the DNA TGTGCCAGCAGCGGACTGAACTCCTACGAGCAGTACTTC.

This chain links TRBV29-1 with TRBJ2-5; a weak D match, TRBD1 (6 bases). The CDR3 loop spans 14 amino acids. Germline V CDR1 and CDR2: SQVTM, ANQGSEA. The ends were cut back, 6 bases at V and 5 bases at J, with 19 bases in the middle. The CDR3 spells CSVQDRPGGETQYF. In DNA form, the CDR3 reads TGCAGCGTACAAGACAGGCCCGGCGGGGAGACCCAGTACTTC. Drawing the rest from reference TRBV29-1 and TRBJ2-5, the complete variable domain is SAVISQKPSRDICQRGTSLTIQCQVDSQVTMMFWYRQQPGQSLTLIATANQGSEATYESGFVIDKFPISRPNLTFSTLTVSNMSPEDSSIYLCSVQDRPGGETQYFGPGTRLLVL.

This clone was counted between two and nine times. The V gene is TRBV5-1, the J gene TRBJ2-2, with 9 nucleotides matching TRBD1. CDR1 and CDR2 (germline): SGHRS, YFSETQ. Trimming at V came to 4 bases and at J to 7 bases, leaving 11 bases not matched to a gene. This CDR3 region has 16 residues. The CDR3 region is CASSRTWTGVGGELFF. CDR3 nucleotides: TGCGCCAGCAGCCGTACTTGGACAGGGGTTGGCGGGGAGCTGTTTTTT.

The chain links TRBV18 to TRBJ1-5; D not resolved. This CDR3 is 12 amino acids long. Trimming left V 5 bases short and J 4 bases short, with 6 bases between. CDR1 and CDR2 (germline): KGHSH, LQKENI. The CDR3 region is CASSTYNQPQHF. The CDR3, as DNA: TGTGCCAGCTCAACATATAATCAGCCCCAGCATTTT. The full variable domain, rest sourced from reference TRBV18 and TRBJ1-5, is NAGVMQNPRHLVRRRGQEARLRCSPMKGHSHVYWYRQLPEEGLKFMVYLQKENIIDESGMPKERFSAEFPKEGPSILRIQQVVRGDSAAYFCASSTYNQPQHFGDGTRLSIL.

The rearrangement links TRBV19 to TRBJ2-5; TRBD1 might be the D (6 bases). CDR1 and CDR2 from the germline V gene are LNHDA and SQIVND (reference sequence). This CDR3 has 18 amino acids. The V gene lost 4 bases and the J gene lost 0 bases, with 21 bases spanning the gap. CDR3 sequence reads: CASSRHRVAELYQETQYF. The DNA of the CDR3 is TGTGCCAGTAGTAGACACAGGGTTGCGGAGCTTTACCAAGAGACCCAGTACTTC.

The chain carries TRBV21-1 and TRBJ1-2; TRBD1, the table's D call, lacks a check against the DNA. TRBV21-1 is marked as a pseudogene. The CDR3 has 17 residues. The DNA for the CDR3 is TGTGCCAGCAGCAACAATCTCGGACAGGGTATTTTTCATGGCTACACCTTC. Protein product: CASSNNLGQGIFHGYTF.

The chain links TRBV28 to TRBJ2-2; no reliable D call. V gave up 5 bases and J gave up 6 bases, with 7 bases separating them. The length of the CDR3 is 12 residues. The germline CDR1 and CDR2 sequences are MDHEN and SYDVKM. The CDR3 nucleotides read TGTGCCAGCAGTCTCCGTCCCGGGGAGCTGTTTTTT. Amino acids: CASSLRPGELFF.

The chain recombines TRBV3-1 (or the pseudogene TRBV3-2) with TRBJ2-7; 7 bases are shared with TRBD1. Germline V gene data show CDR1 as LGHDT and CDR2 as YNNKEL (reference sequence). This CDR3 spans 15 amino acids. V gave up 4 bases and J gave up 2 bases; unmatched junction bases: 8. The CDR3 coding sequence is TGTGCCAGCAGCCCCCAATACAGGGGACCCTACGAGCAGTACTTC. Translated: CASSPQYRGPYEQYF.

In this sample, this clone turned up once. V usage is TRBV11-3 and J usage is TRBJ2-7, with D possibly being TRBD1 (6 bases). The CDR3 loop spans 14 amino acids. V gave up 4 bases and J gave up 5 bases, with 15 bases separating them. Germline CDR1 and CDR2: SGHNT and YENEEA. CDR3 residues: CASSCDDRYDEQYF. The CDR3 DNA sequence: TGTGCCAGCAGCTGCGACGACAGGTATGACGAGCAGTACTTC.

This rearrangement joins TRBV9 to TRBJ1-2, with a possible D match to TRBD1 (6 bases). Germline CDR1 is SGDLS and CDR2 is YYNGEE. The V end was cut by 5 bases, the J end by 4 bases, with 9 bases between. The CDR3 length is 12 residues. Written as DNA, the CDR3 is TGTGCCAGCAGGGACAGAATCTATGGCTACACCTTC. Protein product: CASRDRIYGYTF. Looking up the rest from reference TRBV9 and TRBJ1-2 gives the full variable domain: DSGVTQTPKHLITATGQRVTLRCSPRSGDLSVYWYQQSLDQGLQFLIQYYNGEERAKGNILERFSAQQFPDLHSELNLSSLELGDSALYFCASRDRIYGYTFGSGTRLTVV.

V and J are TRBV5-1 and TRBJ2-5; 11 nucleotides line up with TRBD1. CDR1 is SGHRS, CDR2 YFSETQ, per germline. Germline trimming cut 4 bases from V and 3 bases from J; bases unmatched to any gene: 5. This CDR3 has 15 amino acids. CDR3 DNA: TGCGCCAGCAGCCAGCGGACAGGGGGCGAAGAGACCCAGTACTTC. Translation gives CASSQRTGGEETQYF.

The chain joins TRBV5-4 to TRBJ2-2, with D maybe TRBD2 (6 bases). Trimming took 0 bases from V and 1 from J, leaving 7 bases between them. The germline V gene encodes CDR1 SGHNT and CDR2 YYREEE (reference sequence). The CDR3 is 15 amino acids. The CDR3 region is CASSLGRGNTGELFF. In nucleotides, the CDR3 is TGTGCCAGCAGCTTGGGGCGGGGGAACACCGGGGAGCTGTTTTTT.

The J gene is TRBJ1-2, the V gene TRBV5-1, with 7 bases aligning to TRBD1. CDR1 is SGHRS and CDR2 is YFSETQ in the germline V gene. V gave up 0 bases and J gave up 0 bases; unmatched junction bases: 5. CDR3 length equals 16 residues. For the CDR3, the DNA is TGCGCCAGCAGCTTGGGACGACAGGGAGCTAACTATGGCTACACCTTC. This sequence encodes CASSLGRQGANYGYTF.

CDR3: CASQTPVSYEQYF. CDR3 DNA sequence: TGTGCCAGCCAGACACCCGTCTCCTACGAGCAGTACTTC. The chain links TRBV2 to TRBJ2-7, with D uncertain. CDR1 and CDR2 (germline): SNHLY, FYNNEI. V lost 8 bases, J lost 0 bases, and 11 bases lay in between. This CDR3 spans 13 amino acids. The full variable domain, in which reference TRBV2 and TRBJ2-7 provide the parts outside the CDR3, is EPEVTQTPSHQVTQMGQEVILRCVPISNHLYFYWYRQILGQKVEFLVSFYNNEISEKSEIFDDQFSVERPDGSNFTLKIRSTKLEDSAMYFCASQTPVSYEQYFGPGTRLTVT.

The chain is built from TRBV6-1 and TRBJ1-6; D possibly corresponds to TRBD1 (5 bases). This CDR3 has 17 amino acids. V was shortened by 2 bases and J by 9 bases, with 20 bases between the two germline ends. In germline, CDR1 is MNHNS, CDR2 SASEGT. DNA for the CDR3: TGTGCCAGCAGTGAATATCCTAACAGGATTTCTGCTTCACCCCTCCACTTT. This codes for CASSEYPNRISASPLHF.

DNA for the CDR3: TGCGCCAGCAGCCTACGACAGGGTCTGAACACTGAAGCTTTCTTT. This encodes CASSLRQGLNTEAFF. The chain is built from TRBV5-1 and TRBJ1-1; TRBD1 agrees at 7 bases. Germline V gene sequence: CDR1 SGHRS, CDR2 YFSETQ. Unmatched junction bases numbered 6, after V lost 4 bases and J lost 0 bases. The CDR3 covers 15 residues. The full variable domain, its missing parts supplied by reference TRBV5-1 and TRBJ1-1, is KAGVTQTPRYLIKTRGQQVTLSCSPISGHRSVSWYQQTPGQGLQFLFEYFSETQRNKGNFPGRFSGRQFSNSRSEMNVSTLELGDSALYLCASSLRQGLNTEAFFGQGTRLTVV.

V usage is TRBV7-6 and J usage is TRBJ2-3; 15 nucleotides match TRBD2. Germline V gene lookup returns CDR1 SGHVS and CDR2 FNYEAQ. The CDR3 has 18 residues. Trimming at V came to 5 bases and at J to 2 bases, leaving 8 bases not matched to a gene. CDR3 bases: TGTGCCAGCAGCCCGGGACTAGCGGGAGGAAAATACACAGATACGCAGTATTTT. It specifies CASSPGLAGGKYTDTQYF.